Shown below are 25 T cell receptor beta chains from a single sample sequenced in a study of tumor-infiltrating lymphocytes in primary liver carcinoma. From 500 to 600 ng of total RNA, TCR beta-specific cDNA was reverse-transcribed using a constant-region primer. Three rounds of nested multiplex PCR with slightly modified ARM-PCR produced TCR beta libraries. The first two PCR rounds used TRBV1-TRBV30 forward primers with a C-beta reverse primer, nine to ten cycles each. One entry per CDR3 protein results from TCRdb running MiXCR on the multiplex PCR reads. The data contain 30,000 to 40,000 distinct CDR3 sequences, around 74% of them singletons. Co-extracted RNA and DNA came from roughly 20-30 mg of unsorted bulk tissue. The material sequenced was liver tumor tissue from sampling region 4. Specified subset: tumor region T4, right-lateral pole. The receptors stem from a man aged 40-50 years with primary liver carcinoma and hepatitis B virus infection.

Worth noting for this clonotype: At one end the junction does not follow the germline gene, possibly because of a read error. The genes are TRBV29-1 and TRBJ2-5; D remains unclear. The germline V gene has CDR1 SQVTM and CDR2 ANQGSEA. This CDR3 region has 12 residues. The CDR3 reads CSDMNSGETQHF. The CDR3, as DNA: TGCAGCGATATGAACAGTGGAGAGACCCAGCACTTC. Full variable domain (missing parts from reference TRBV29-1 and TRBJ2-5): SAVISQKPSRDICQRGTSLTIQCQVDSQVTMMFWYRQQPGQSLTLIATANQGSEATYESGFVIDKFPISRPNLTFSTLTVSNMSPEDSSIYLCSDMNSGETQHFGPGTRLLVL.

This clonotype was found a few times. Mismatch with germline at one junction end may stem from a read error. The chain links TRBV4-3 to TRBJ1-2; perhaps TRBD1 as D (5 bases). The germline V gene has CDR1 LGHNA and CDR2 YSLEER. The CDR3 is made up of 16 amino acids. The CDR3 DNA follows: TGCGCCAACAGCCCGGCAGGCGCAGGGAGGAACTATGGCTACACCTTC. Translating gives CANSPAGAGRNYGYTF.

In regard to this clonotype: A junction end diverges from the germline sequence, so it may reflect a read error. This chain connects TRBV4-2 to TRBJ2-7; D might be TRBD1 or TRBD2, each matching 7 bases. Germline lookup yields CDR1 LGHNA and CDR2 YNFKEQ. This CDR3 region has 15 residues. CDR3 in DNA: TGCGCCAGCAGCCAAGAGCGGGACAGCTCCTACGGGCAGTGCTTC. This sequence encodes CASSQERDSSYGQCF.

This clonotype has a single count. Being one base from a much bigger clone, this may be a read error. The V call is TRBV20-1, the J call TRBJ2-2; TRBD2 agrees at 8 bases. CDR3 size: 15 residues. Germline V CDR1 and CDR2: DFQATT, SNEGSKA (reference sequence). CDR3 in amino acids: CTARVSGRDTGELFF. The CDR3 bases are TGCACTGCTAGAGTTTCCGGGAGGGACACCGGGGAGCTGTTTTTT.

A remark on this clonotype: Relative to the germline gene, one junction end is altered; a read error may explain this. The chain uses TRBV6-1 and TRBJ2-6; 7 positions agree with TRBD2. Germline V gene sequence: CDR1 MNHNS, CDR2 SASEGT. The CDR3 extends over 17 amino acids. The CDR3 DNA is TGTGCTAGCATGAGACTAGCCTCTTGCTCTGGGGCCAACGTCCCGACTTTC. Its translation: CASMRLASCSGANVPTF.

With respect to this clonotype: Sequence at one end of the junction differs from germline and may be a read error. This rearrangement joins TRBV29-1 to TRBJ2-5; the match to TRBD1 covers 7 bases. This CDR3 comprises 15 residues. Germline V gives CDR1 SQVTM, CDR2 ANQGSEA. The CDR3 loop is CSIEANRGRAETQYF. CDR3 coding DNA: TGCAGCATTGAAGCGAATAGGGGGCGAGCAGAGACCCAGTACTTC.

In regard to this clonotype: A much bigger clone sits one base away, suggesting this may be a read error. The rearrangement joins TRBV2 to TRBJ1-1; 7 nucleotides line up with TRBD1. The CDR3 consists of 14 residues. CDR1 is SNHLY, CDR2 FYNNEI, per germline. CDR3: CVSSPQGDLTEAFF. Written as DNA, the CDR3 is TGTGTCAGCAGCCCCCAGGGGGATCTCACTGAAGCTTTCTTT. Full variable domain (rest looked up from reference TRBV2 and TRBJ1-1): EPEVTQTPSHQVTQMGQEVILRCVPISNHLYFYWYRQILGQKVEFLVSFYNNEISEKSEIFDDQFSVERPDGSNFTLKIRSTKLEDSAMYFCVSSPQGDLTEAFFGQGTRLTVV.

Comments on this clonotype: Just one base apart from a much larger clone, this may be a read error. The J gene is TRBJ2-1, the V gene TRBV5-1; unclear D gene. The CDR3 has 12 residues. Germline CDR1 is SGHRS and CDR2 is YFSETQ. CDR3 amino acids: CAGSLYSSEQFF. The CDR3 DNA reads TGCGCCGGCAGCTTGTATAGCAGTGAGCAGTTCTTC.

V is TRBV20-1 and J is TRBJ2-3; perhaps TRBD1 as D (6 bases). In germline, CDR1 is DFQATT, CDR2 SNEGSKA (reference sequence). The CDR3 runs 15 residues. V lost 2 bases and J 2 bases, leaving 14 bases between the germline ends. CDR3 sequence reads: CSARKPGHHTDTQYF. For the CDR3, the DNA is TGCAGTGCTAGAAAACCGGGACACCACACAGATACGCAGTATTTT.

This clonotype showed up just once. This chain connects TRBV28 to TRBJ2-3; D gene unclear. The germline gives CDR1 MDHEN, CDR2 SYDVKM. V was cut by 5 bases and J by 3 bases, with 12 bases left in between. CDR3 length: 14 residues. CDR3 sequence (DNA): TGTGCCAGCAGTCCCCCACACGGAACAGATACGCAGTATTTT. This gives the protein CASSPPHGTDTQYF.

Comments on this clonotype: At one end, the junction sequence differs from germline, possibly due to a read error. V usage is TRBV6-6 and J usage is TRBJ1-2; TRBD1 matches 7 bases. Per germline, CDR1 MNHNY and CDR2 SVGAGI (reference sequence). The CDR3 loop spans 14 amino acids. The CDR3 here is CASSPDRDFYGHIF. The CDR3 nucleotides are TGTGCCAGTAGCCCCGACAGGGACTTCTATGGCCACATCTTC.

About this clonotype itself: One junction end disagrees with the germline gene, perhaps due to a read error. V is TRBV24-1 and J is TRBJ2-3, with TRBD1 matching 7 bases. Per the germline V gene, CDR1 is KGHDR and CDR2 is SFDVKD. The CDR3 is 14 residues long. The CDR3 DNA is TGTGCCATCAGTGACCGGGACAGCCCCTTTAGCCAGTATTTT. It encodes CAISDRDSPFSQYF.

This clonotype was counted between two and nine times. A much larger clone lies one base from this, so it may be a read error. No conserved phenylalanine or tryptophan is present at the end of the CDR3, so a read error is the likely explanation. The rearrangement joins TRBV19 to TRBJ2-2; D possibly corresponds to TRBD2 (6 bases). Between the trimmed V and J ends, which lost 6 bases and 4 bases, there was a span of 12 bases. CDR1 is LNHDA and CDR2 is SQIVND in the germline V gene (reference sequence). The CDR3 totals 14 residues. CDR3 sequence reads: CASRPVGGTGELFS. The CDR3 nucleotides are TGTGCCAGTAGGCCCGTCGGGGGCACCGGGGAGCTGTTTTCT.

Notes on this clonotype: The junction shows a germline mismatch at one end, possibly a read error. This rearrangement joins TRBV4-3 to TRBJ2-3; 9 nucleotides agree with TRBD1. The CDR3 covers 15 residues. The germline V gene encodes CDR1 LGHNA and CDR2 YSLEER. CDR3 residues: CASNRRQGGTDMQYF. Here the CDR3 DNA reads TGCGCCAGCAATCGCCGACAGGGGGGGACAGATATGCAGTATTTT.

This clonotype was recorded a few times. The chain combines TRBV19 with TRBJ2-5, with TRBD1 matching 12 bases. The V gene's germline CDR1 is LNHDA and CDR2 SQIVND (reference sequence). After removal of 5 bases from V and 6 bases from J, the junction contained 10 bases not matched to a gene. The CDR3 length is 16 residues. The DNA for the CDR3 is TGTGCCAGTAGTTATGGGACAGGGGGCGGACTAAAGACCCAGTACTTC. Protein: CASSYGTGGGLKTQYF.

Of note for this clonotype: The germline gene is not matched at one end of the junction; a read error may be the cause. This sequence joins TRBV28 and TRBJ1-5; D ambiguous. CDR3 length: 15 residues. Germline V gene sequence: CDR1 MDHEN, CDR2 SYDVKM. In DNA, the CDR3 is TGTGCCAGCAGTTTATATGGGGTGGACGATCAGCGCCAGCATTTT. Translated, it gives CASSLYGVDDQRQHF.

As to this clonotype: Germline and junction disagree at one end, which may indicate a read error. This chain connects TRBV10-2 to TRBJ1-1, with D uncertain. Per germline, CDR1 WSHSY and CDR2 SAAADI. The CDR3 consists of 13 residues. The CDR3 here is CASNEVEDTEAFF. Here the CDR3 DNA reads TGCGCCAGCAATGAAGTAGAAGACACTGAGGCTTTCTTT.

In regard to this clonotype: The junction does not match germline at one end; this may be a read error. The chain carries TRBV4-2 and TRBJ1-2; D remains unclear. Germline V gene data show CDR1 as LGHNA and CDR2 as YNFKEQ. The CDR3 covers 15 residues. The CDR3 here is CACSQGARSPYGYTF. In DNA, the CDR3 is TGTGCCTGCAGTCAAGGCGCCAGGAGCCCCTATGGCTACACATTC.

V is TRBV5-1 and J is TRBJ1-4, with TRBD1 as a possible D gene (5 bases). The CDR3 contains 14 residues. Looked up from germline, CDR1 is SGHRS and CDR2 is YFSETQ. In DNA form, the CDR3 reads TGCACCAACAGCCTCAATGGGGGTAATGAAAAACTGTTTTTT. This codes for CTNSLNGGNEKLFF.

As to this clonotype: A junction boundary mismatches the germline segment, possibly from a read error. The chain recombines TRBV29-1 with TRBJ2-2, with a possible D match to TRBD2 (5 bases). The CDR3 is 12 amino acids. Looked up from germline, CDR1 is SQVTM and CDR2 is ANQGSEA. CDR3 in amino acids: CSVGHHTGKLFF. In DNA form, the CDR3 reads TGTAGCGTTGGGCACCATACCGGGAAGCTGTTTTTT.

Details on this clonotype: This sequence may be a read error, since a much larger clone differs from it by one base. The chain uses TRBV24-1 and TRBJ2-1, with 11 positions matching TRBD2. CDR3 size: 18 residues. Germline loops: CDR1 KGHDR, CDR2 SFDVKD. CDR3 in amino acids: CATSDETSGNTIYDEQFF. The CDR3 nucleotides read TGTGCCACCAGTGACGAGACTAGCGGGAACACTATCTACGATGAGCAGTTCTTC.

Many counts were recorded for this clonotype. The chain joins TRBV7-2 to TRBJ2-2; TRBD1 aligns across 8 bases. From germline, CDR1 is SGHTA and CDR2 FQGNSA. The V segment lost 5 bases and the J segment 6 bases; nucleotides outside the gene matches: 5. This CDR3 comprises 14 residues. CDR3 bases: TGTGCCAGCAGCCCGGGGACAGGAGCCGGGGAGCTGTTTTTT. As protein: CASSPGTGAGELFF.

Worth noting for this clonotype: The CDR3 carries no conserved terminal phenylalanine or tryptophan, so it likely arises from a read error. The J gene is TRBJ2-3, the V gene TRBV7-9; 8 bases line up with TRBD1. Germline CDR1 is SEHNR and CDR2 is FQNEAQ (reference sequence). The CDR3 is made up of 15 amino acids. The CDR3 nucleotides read TGTGCCAGCAGCTCGGACAGGGACGGAGCAGATATGCAGTATTCT. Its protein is CASSSDRDGADMQYS.

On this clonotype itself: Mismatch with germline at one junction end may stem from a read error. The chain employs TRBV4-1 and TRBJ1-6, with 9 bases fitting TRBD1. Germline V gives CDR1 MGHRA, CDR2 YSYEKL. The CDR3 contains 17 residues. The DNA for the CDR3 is TGTGCCACCAGCCAAGATCGGGGACAGGGCCGGAATTCACTCCTCCACTTT. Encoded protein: CATSQDRGQGRNSLLHF.

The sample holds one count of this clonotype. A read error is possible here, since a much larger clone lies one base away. The CDR3 sequence is CVSSLDLESGANVLTF. CDR3 in DNA: TGTGTCAGCAGCTTAGATTTGGAATCTGGGGCCAACGTCCTGACTTTC. The chain links TRBV11-2 to TRBJ2-6; D is uncertain. The CDR3 is made up of 16 amino acids. Germline assignment: CDR1 SGHAT and CDR2 FQNNGV.